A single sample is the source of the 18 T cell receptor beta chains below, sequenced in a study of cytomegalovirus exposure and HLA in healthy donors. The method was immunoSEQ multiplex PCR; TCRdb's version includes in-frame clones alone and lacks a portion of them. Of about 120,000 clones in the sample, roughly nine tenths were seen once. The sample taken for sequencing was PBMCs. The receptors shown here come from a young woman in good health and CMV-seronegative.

The CDR3 DNA reads TGTGCCAGCAGCTTAGGGGACAGACTTGTCAGCTCCTACGAGCAGTACTTC. It codes for CASSLGDRLVSSYEQYF. This chain uses TRBV11-3 with TRBJ2-7; TRBD1 agrees at 7 bases. The CDR3 totals 17 residues. Per the germline V gene, CDR1 is SGHNT and CDR2 is YENEEA. Trimming at V came to 1 base and at J to 0 bases, leaving 9 bases not matched to a gene.

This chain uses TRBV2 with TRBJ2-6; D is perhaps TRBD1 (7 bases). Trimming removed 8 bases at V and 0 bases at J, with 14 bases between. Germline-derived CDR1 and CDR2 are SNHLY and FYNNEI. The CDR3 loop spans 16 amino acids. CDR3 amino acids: CASRRGQLSGANVLTF. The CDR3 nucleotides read TGTGCCAGCCGGAGGGGACAGCTCTCTGGGGCCAACGTCCTGACTTTC.

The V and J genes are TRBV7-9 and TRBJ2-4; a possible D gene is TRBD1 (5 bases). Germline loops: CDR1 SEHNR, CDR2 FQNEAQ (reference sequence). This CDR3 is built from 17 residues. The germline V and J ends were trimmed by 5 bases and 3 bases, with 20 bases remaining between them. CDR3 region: CASSGPQDLGDKNIQYF. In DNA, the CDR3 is TGTGCCAGCAGCGGTCCACAGGACCTAGGAGACAAAAACATTCAGTACTTC.

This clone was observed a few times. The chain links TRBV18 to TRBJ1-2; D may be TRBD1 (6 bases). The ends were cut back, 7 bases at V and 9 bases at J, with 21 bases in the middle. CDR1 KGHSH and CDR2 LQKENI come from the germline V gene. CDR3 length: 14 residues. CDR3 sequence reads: CASFPGAGALRYTF. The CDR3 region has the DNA TGTGCCAGCTTCCCGGGAGCGGGGGCCCTTCGCTACACCTTC.

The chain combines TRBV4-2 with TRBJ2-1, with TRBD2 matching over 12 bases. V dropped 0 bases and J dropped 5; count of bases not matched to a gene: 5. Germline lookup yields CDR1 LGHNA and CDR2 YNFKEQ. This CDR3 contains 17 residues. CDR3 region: CASSQDHTSGRNNEQFF. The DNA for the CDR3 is TGTGCCAGCAGCCAAGATCATACTAGCGGGAGGAACAATGAGCAGTTCTTC.

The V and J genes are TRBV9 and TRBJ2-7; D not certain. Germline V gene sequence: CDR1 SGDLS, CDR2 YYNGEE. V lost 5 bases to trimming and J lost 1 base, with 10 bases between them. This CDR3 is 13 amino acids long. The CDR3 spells CASSPDTSYEQYF. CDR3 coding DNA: TGTGCCAGCAGTCCCGACACGTCCTACGAGCAGTACTTC. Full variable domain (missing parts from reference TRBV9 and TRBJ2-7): DSGVTQTPKHLITATGQRVTLRCSPRSGDLSVYWYQQSLDQGLQFLIQYYNGEERAKGNILERFSAQQFPDLHSELNLSSLELGDSALYFCASSPDTSYEQYFGPGTRLTVT.

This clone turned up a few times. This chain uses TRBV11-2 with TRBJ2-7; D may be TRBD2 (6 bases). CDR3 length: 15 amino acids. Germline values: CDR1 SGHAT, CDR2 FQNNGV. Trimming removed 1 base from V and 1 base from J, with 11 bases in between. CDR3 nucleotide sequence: TGTGCCAGCAGCTTAGGACCCGGGAGTTCCTACGAGCAGTACTTC. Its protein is CASSLGPGSSYEQYF. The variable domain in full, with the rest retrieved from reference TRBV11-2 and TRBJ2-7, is EAGVAQSPRYKIIEKRQSVAFWCNPISGHATLYWYQQILGQGPKLLIQFQNNGVVDDSQLPKDRFSAERLKGVDSTLKIQPAKLEDSAVYLCASSLGPGSSYEQYFGPGTRLTVT.

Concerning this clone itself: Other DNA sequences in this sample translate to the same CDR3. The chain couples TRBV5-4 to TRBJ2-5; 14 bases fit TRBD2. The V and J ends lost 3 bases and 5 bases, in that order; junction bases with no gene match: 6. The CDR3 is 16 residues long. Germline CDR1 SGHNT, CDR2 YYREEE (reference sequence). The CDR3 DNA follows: TGTGCCAGCAGCTCAGGACTAGCGGGAGGAGGGGAGACCCAGTACTTC. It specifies CASSSGLAGGGETQYF.

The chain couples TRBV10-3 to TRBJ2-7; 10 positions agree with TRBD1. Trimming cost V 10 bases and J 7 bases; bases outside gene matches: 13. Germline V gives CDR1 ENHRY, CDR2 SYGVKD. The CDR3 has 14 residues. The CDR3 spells CATLPTGGGGEQYF. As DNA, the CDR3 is TGTGCCACCCTCCCGACAGGGGGCGGAGGGGAGCAGTACTTC.

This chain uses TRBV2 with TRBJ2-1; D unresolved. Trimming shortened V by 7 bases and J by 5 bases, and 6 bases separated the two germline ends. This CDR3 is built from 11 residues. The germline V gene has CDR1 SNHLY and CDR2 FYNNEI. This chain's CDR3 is CASNQNNEQFF. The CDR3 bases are TGTGCCAGCAACCAGAACAATGAGCAGTTCTTC.

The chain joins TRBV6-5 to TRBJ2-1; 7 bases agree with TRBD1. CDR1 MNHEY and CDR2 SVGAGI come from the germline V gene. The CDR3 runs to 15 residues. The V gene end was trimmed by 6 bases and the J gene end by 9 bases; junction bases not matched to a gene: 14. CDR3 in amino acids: CASRPTGPISREQFF. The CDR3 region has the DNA TGTGCCAGCAGGCCGACAGGGCCTATTTCGCGTGAGCAGTTCTTC.

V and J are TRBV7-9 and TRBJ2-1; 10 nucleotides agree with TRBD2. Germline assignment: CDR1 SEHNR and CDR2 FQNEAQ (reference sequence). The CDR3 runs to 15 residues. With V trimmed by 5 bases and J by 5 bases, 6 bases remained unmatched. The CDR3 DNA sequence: TGTGCCAGCAGCGTCGTCGGACTAGCGGACAATGAGCAGTTCTTC. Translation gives CASSVVGLADNEQFF.

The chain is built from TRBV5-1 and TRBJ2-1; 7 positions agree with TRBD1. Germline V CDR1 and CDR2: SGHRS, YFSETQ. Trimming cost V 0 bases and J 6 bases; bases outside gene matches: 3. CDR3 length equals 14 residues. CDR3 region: CASSLGQGFNEQFF. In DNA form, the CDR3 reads TGCGCCAGCAGCTTGGGACAGGGTTTCAATGAGCAGTTCTTC.

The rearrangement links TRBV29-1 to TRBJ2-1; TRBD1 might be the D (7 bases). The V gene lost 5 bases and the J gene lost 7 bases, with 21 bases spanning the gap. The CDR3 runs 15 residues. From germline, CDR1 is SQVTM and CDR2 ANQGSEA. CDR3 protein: CSVSLGRGVGNEQFF. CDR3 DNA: TGCAGCGTTAGCCTAGGCAGGGGGGTCGGGAATGAGCAGTTCTTC.

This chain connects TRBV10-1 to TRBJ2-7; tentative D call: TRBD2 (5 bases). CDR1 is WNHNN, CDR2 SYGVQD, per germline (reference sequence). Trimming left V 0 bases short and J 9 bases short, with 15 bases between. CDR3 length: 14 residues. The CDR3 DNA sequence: TGCGCCAGCAGTGAGTCGGATGTCCGGGCGGGGCAGTACTTC. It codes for CASSESDVRAGQYF.

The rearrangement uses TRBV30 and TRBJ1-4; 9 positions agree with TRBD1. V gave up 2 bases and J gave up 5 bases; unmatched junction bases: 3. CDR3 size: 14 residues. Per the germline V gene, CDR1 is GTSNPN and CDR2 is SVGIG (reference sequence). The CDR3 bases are TGTGCCTGGAGTACCGGGACAGGGAATGAAAAACTGTTTTTT. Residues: CAWSTGTGNEKLFF.

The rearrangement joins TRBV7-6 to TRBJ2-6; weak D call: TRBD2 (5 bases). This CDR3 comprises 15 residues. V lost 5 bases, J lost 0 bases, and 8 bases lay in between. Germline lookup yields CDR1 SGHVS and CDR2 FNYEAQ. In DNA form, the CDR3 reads TGTGCCAGCAGCAGGGAGACCTCTGGGGCCAACGTCCTGACTTTC. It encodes CASSRETSGANVLTF.

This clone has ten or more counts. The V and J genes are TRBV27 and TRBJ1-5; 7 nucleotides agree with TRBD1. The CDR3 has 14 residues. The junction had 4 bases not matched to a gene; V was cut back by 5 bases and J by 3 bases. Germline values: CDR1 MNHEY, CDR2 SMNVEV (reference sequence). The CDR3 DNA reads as TGTGCCAGCAGTCCCGGACAGGTCAATCAGCCCCAGCATTTT. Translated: CASSPGQVNQPQHF.